The T cell receptor (beta chain) described here comes from a study of a mutant IDH1 vaccine in newly diagnosed glioma. At the level of the study: There were eight vaccinations for patients, given in weeks 1, 3, 5, 7, 11, 15, 19 and 23. Investigators started vaccination 4-6 weeks after radiotherapy alone, or with temozolomide cycles.

Only in-frame clones appear in the TCRdb table, and some are missing; sequencing was by immunoSEQ multiplex PCR. Seen here are tens of thousands of clones, about nine tenths observed once, and the top ten hold around 1.5%. In regard to this clone: The antigen is undetermined.

V lost 3 bases, J lost 2 bases, and 3 bases stayed unmatched. Germline V CDR1 and CDR2: KGHSH, LQKENI. This CDR3 spans 14 amino acids. Findings of the study overall: Patients mounted vaccine-induced immune responses in 85% to 95% of cases. Pseudoprogression seemingly bore no relation to changes in top peripheral T cell clonotypes.

The sample's time point: week 23, last vaccination. All doses held 300 ug of mutant IDH1 20-mer peptide, with topical imiquimod. This receptor was obtained from a man in his forties or fifties with glioma. The V call is TRBV18, the J call TRBJ2-7; 8 bases map to TRBD2. The starting material was PBMCs, obtained from a glioma patient whose treatment included an IDH1 peptide vaccine. CDR3 protein: CASSPGLVTYEQYF. The CDR3 nucleotides are TGTGCCAGCTCACCGGGACTAGTCACCTACGAGCAGTACTTC.